This T cell receptor (beta chain) was sequenced in a study of T cell responses to AZD1222 COVID-19 vaccine (dated by TCRdb to the early 2020s). Study-wide context: AZD1222 recipients whose second dose came at about 4 weeks and those whose second dose came at about 12 weeks were combined into one group, since spike-specific TCR depth and breadth did not differ between the two schedules. A total of approximately 240 trial participants underwent TCR sequencing, of whom 207 had received two doses of AZD1222 and 26 had received two doses of the MenACWY control vaccine. Enrollment into the trials was organized by age into subgroups of 18-55, 56-69 and 70-plus years, and those subgroups contained about 160, 30 and 59 TCR-sequenced participants, respectively.

Concerning this clone: Which antigen it targets is not known. It has no much larger one-base neighbor in the sample; base qualities were not kept.

The time point label corresponds to: baseline before first vaccination. The vaccinee samples were drawn from two UK trials, COV001 and COV002, one of which was a single-blind randomized controlled phase 2/3 trial testing AZD1222 (ChAdOx1 nCoV-19) in healthy adults. For TCRbeta chain sequencing, PBMC samples were collected from trial participants at day 0 and at day 28 after the second dose. The CDR3 regions of human TCRbeta chains were analyzed by immunosequencing. For the original study's pipeline: TCRs in the repertoires were matched against a reference library of SARS-CoV-2-specific TCRs that had been generated with the MIRA antigen-specificity platform. Breadth was defined as the fraction of unique TCRs that were SARS-CoV-2-associated, and depth was defined as the fraction of total T cells that were SARS-CoV-2-associated. Using the MIRA data, each spike-specific TCR was mapped to the spike region that the TCR reacts to and placed in a CD4 or CD8 class. Log10-transformed breadth and depth values were compared by one-way ANOVA with Sidak's multiple comparisons tests. As stored in TCRdb, this immuneACCESS dataset retains in-frame rearrangements with V and J assigned. A fraction of the clones does not appear; measured against another copy, unresolved V genes explain less than half of the discrepancy, and the remainder lacks a known reason. Clone size and the V and J calls come from that table; the DNA yielded D and trimming. Recorded for this sample are fewer than 110,000 clones; around 87% of them occurred a single time. The ten largest account for about 4.5% of the sample.

Beyond this particular receptor, the publication reports: Vaccine-associated CD4 TCRs spanned the whole spike protein, with dominant responses in regions 160-218 and 743-854. Participants were mostly white British and included more females than males, and it was suggested by the authors that clonal diversity may have been underestimated. In the small 56-69-year group, the increase in depth fell short of significance, most likely because of low power. Conclusions about previously exposed vaccinees are limited, since just five or six AZD1222 recipients were seropositive for SARS-CoV-2 at baseline. A significant rise in spike-specific TCR breadth and depth was observed after two AZD1222 doses relative to day 0 and relative to MenACWY recipients. Because no day 14 peak-response samples were available, repertoires were characterized only after the peak T cell response. Nearly half of unique spike-specific TCRs reportedly recognized epitopes outside regions mutated in the B.1.351 and B.1.1.7 variants.

The sequences come from peripheral blood, collected on day 0 of AZD1222 vaccination. The TCR was taken from an adult in good health.

The CDR3 region reads CASSPERGVSTDTQYF. In nucleotide form, the sequence is TGTGCCAGTAGTCCTGAGCGGGGGGTTAGCACAGATACGCAGTATTTT. The sequence links TRBV19 to TRBJ2-3; TRBD2 lines up with 9 middle nucleotides. CDR1 and CDR2, per the germline V gene (reference sequence), are LNHDA and SQIVND. The CDR3 contains 16 residues, cysteine and phenylalanine counted. Only the CDR3 region is kept as DNA, spanning 48 bases read in frame from base 1. Relative to germline, V is missing 5 bases and J is missing 0 bases, with 6 bases of the junction outside any gene match.